The T cell receptor (beta chain) under discussion was sequenced for a study of blood T cell repertoires in COVID-19. V was trimmed by 0 bases and J by 4 bases, leaving 9 bases between them. The CDR3 is 14 amino acids. Germline CDR1 SGHRS, CDR2 YFSETQ. Clones were read by immunoSEQ multiplex PCR, and TCRdb kept only the in-frame ones, dropping some. Of 380,000 or so clones listed, around nine tenths are singletons. J is TRBJ2-3 and V is TRBV5-1; D uncertain. The clonotype was recovered from a woman aged 55-75 years with COVID-19, enrolled during active disease. The source material was peripheral blood. CDR3 sequence (DNA): TGCGCCAGCAGCTTGGGTTCCGGTGCAGATACGCAGTATTTT. Protein sequence: CASSLGSGADTQYF.